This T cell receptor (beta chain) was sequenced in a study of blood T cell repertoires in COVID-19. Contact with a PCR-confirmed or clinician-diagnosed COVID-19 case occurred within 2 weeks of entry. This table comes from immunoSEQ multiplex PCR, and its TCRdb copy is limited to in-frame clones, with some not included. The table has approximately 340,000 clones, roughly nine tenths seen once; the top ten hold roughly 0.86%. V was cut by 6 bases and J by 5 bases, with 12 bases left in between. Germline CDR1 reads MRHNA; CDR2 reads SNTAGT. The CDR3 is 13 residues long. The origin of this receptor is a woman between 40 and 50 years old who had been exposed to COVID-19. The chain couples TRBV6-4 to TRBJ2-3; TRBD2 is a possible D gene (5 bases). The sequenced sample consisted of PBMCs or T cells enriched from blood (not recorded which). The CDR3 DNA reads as TGTGCCAGCAGCGCCGTCCGGGGAGATACGCAGTATTTT. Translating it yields CASSAVRGDTQYF.